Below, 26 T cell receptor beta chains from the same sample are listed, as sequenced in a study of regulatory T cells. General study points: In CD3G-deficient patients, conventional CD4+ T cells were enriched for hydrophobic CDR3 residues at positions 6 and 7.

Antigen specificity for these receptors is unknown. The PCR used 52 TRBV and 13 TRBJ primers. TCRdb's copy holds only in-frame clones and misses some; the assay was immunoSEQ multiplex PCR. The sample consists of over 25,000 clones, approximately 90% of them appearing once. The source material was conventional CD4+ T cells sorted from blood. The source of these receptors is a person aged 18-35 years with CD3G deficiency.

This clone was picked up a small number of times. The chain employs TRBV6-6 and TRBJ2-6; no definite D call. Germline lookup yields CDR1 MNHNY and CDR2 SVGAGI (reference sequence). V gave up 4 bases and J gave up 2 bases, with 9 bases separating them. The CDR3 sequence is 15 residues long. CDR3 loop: CASSSTGAGANVLTF. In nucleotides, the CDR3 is TGTGCCAGCAGTTCTACTGGGGCTGGGGCCAACGTCCTGACTTTC.

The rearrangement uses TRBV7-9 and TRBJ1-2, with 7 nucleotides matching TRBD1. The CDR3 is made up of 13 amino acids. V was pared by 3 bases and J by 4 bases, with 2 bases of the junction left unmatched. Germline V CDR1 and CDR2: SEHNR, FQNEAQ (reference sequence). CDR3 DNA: TGTGCCAGCAGCTTCGCAGGGGGCTATGGCTACACCTTC. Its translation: CASSFAGGYGYTF. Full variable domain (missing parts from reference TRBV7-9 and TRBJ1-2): DTGVSQNPRHKITKRGQNVTFRCDPISEHNRLYWYRQTLGQGPEFLTYFQNEAQLEKSRLLSDRFSAERPKGSFSTLEIQRTEQGDSAMYLCASSFAGGYGYTFGSGTRLTVV.

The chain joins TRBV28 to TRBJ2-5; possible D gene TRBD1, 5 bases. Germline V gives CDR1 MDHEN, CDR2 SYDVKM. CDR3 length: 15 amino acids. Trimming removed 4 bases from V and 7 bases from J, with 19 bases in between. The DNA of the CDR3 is TGTGCCAGCAGTTCTTCTTCCACCCTAAGGGGGACCCAGTACTTC. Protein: CASSSSSTLRGTQYF. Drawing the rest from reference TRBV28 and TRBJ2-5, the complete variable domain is DVKVTQSSRYLVKRTGEKVFLECVQDMDHENMFWYRQDPGLGLRLIYFSYDVKMKEKGDIPEGYSVSREKKERFSLILESASTNQTSMYLCASSSSSTLRGTQYFGPGTRLLVL.

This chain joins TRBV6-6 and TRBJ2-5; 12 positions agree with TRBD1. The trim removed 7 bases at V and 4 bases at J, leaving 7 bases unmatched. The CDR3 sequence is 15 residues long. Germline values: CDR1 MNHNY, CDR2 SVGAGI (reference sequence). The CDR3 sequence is CASKPPGQGAETQYF. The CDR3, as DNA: TGTGCCAGCAAGCCCCCGGGACAGGGGGCAGAGACCCAGTACTTC.

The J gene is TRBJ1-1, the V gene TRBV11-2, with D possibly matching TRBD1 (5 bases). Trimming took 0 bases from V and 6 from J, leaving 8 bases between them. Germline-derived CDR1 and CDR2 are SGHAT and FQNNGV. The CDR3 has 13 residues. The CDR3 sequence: CASSLDRDAEAFF. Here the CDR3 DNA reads TGTGCCAGCAGCTTAGACAGGGATGCTGAAGCTTTCTTT.

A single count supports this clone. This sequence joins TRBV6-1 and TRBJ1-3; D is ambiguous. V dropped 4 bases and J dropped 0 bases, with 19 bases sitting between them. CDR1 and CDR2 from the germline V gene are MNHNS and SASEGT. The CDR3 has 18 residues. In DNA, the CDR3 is TGTGCCAGCAGTGCTTATTTGGGGAATTCGAGCTCTGGAAACACCATATATTTT. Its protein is CASSAYLGNSSSGNTIYF.

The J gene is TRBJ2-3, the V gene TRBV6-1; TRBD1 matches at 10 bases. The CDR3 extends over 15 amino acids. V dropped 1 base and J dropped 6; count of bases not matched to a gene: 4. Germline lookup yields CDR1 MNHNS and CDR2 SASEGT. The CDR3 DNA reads TGTGCCAGCAGTGAAGTCTGGACAGGGGGGGATACGCAGTATTTT. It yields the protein CASSEVWTGGDTQYF.

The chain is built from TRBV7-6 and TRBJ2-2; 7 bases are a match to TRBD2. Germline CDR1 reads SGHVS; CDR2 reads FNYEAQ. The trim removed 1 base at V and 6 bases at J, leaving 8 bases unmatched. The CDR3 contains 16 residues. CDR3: CASSLEATSPAGELFF. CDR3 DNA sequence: TGTGCCAGCAGCTTAGAGGCGACTAGCCCCGCCGGGGAGCTGTTTTTT.

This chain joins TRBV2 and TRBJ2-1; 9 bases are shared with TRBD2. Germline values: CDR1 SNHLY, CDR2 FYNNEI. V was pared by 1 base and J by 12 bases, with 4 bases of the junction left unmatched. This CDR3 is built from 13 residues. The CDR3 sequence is CASSEVGAGGQFF. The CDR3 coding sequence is TGTGCCAGCAGTGAAGTAGGAGCGGGAGGGCAGTTCTTC.

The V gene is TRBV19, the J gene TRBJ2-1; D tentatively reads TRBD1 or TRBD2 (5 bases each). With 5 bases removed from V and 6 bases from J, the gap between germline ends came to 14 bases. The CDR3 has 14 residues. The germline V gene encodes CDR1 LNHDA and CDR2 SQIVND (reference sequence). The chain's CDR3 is CASSLGGWGNEQFF. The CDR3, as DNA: TGTGCCAGTAGTCTTGGGGGTTGGGGCAATGAGCAGTTCTTC.

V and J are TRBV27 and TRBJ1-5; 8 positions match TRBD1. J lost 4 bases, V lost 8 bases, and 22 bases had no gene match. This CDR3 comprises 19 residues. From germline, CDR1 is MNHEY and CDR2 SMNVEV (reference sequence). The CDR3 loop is CASDGGQARVGSLNQPQHF. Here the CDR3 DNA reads TGTGCCAGCGATGGGGGACAGGCCCGGGTAGGGTCCCTGAATCAGCCCCAGCATTTT.

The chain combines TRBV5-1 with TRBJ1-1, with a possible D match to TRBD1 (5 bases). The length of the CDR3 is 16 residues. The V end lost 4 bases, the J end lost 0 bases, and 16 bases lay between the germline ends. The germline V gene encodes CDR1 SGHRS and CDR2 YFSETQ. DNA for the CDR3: TGCGCCAGCAGCGAATCGGTACGGGGGGTGAACACTGAAGCTTTCTTT. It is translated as CASSESVRGVNTEAFF.

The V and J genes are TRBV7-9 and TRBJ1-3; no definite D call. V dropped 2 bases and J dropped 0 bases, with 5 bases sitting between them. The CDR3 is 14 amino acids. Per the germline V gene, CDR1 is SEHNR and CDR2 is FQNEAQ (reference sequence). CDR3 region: CASSLRLSGNTIYF. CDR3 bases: TGTGCCAGCAGCTTAAGGCTCTCTGGAAACACCATATATTTT. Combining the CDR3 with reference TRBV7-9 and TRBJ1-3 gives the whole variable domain DTGVSQNPRHKITKRGQNVTFRCDPISEHNRLYWYRQTLGQGPEFLTYFQNEAQLEKSRLLSDRFSAERPKGSFSTLEIQRTEQGDSAMYLCASSLRLSGNTIYFGEGSWLTVV.

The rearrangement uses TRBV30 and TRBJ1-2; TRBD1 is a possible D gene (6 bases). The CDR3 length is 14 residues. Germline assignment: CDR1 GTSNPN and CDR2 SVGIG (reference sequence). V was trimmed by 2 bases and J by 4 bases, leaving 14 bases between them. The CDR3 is CAWSPRGGGYGYTF. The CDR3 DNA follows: TGTGCCTGGAGTCCACGGGGGGGCGGCTATGGCTACACCTTC.

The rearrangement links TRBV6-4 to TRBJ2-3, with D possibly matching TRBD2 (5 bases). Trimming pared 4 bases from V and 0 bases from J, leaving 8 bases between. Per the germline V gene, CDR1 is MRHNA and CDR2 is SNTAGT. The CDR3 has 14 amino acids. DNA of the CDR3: TGTGCCAGCAGTGCCAGCGGAAGCACAGATACGCAGTATTTT. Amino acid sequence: CASSASGSTDTQYF.

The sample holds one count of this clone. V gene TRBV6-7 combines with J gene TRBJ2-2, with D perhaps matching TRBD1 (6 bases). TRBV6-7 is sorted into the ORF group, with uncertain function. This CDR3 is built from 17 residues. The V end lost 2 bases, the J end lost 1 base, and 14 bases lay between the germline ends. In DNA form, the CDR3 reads TGTGCCAGCAGTTACGGTCCGGGACACAAGAACACCGGGGAGCTGTTTTTT. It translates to CASSYGPGHKNTGELFF.

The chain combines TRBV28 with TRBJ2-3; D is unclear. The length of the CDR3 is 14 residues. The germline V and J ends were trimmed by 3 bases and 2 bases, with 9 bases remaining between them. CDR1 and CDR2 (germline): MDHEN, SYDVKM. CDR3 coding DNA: TGTGCCAGCAGTTTTGAACTTTACACAGATACGCAGTATTTT. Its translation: CASSFELYTDTQYF.

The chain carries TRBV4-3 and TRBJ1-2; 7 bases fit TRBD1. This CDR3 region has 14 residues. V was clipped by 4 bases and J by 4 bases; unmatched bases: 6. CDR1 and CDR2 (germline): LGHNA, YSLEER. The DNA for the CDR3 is TGCGCCAGCAGCCGTTCCGGGACAGCCTATGGCTACACCTTC. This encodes CASSRSGTAYGYTF.

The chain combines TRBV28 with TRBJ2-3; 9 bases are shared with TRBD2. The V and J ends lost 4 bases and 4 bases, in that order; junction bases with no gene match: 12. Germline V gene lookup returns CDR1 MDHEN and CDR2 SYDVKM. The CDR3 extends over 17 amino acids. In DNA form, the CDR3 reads TGTGCCAGCAGTTCCCTCGGACTAGCGAGAGGGGCAGATACGCAGTATTTT. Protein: CASSSLGLARGADTQYF. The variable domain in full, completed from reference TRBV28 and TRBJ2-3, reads DVKVTQSSRYLVKRTGEKVFLECVQDMDHENMFWYRQDPGLGLRLIYFSYDVKMKEKGDIPEGYSVSREKKERFSLILESASTNQTSMYLCASSSLGLARGADTQYFGPGTRLTVL.

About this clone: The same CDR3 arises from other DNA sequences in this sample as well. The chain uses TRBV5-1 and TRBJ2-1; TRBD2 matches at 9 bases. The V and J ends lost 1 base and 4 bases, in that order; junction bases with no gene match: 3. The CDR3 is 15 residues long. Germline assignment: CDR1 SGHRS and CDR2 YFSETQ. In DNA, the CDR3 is TGCGCCAGCAGCTTGTTGACTAGCGGTTACAATGAGCAGTTCTTC. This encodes CASSLLTSGYNEQFF.

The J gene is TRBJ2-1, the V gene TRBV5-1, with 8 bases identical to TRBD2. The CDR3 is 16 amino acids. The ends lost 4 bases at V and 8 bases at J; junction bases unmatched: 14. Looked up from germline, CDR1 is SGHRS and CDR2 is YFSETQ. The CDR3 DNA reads TGCGCCAGCAGCCCGGGGAGAGCGGGAGAATCCTATGAGCAGTTCTTC. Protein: CASSPGRAGESYEQFF.

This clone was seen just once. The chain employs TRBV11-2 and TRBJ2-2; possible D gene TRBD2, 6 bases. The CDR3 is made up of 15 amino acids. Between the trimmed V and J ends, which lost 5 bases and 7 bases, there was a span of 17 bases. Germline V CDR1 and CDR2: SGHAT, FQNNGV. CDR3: CASSDQTREGGELFF. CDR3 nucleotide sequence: TGTGCCAGCAGCGACCAGACTAGGGAAGGCGGGGAGCTGTTTTTT.

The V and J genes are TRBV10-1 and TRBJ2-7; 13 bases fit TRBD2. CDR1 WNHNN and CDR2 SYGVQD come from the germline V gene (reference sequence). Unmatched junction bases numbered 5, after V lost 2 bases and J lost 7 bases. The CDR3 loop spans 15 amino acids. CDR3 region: CASSEGGLAGEEQYF. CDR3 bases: TGCGCCAGCAGTGAGGGAGGACTAGCGGGGGAAGAGCAGTACTTC.

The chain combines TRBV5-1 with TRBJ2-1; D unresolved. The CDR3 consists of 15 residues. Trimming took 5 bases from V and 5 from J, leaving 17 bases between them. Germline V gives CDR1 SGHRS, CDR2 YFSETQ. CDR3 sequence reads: CASRKDGGTNNEQFF. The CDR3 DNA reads TGCGCCAGCAGAAAGGACGGCGGCACCAACAATGAGCAGTTCTTC.

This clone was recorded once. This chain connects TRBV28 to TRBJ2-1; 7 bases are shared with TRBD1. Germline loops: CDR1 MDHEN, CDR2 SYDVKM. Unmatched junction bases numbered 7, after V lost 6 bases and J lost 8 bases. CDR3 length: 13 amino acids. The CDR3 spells CASRTGTSHEQFF. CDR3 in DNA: TGTGCCAGCAGGACAGGGACCAGCCATGAGCAGTTCTTC. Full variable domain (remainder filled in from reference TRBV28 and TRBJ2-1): DVKVTQSSRYLVKRTGEKVFLECVQDMDHENMFWYRQDPGLGLRLIYFSYDVKMKEKGDIPEGYSVSREKKERFSLILESASTNQTSMYLCASRTGTSHEQFFGPGTRLTVL.

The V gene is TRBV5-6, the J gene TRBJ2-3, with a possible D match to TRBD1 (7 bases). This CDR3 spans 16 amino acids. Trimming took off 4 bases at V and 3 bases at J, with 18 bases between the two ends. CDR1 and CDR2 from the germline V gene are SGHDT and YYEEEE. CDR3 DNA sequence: TGTGCCAGCAGCCCAGGGGGGCCCCAGGGGACAGATACGCAGTATTTT. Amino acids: CASSPGGPQGTDTQYF.